One TCR beta chain is described in this entry. Its cognate antigen is unknown. TCRdb's copy holds only in-frame clones and misses some; the assay was immunoSEQ multiplex PCR. The data hold about 150,000 clones, with more than 70% observed a single time. Looked up from germline, CDR1 is MNHEY and CDR2 is SVGAGI. The ends were cut back, 7 bases at V and 2 bases at J, with 11 bases in the middle. This CDR3 is built from 13 residues. The sample comes from a study of T cell responses to AZD1222 COVID-19 vaccine. Findings of the study overall: Clonal diversity may have been underestimated, and the donors were mostly white British, with more females than males.

This TCR came from an adult in good health. The source material was peripheral blood, sampled on day 0 of AZD1222 vaccination. The V gene is TRBV6-5, the J gene TRBJ1-1, with D uncertain. The CDR3, as DNA: TGTGCCAGCAATCTGGTGATCAACACTGAAGCTTTCTTT. Translating gives CASNLVINTEAFF.